The next 30 T cell receptor beta chains were all read from a single sample in a study of blood T cell repertoires in COVID-19. Clones were read by immunoSEQ multiplex PCR, and TCRdb kept only the in-frame ones, dropping some. The table lists about 230,000 clones, just over 85% of them singletons. Specimen: PBMCs or T cells enriched from blood (not recorded which). These receptors originate from a man aged 18-30 years who had recovered from COVID-19.

V is TRBV2 and J is TRBJ2-1, with 7 bases identical to TRBD1. The CDR3 is made up of 13 amino acids. Trimming at V came to 8 bases and at J to 3 bases, leaving 4 bases not matched to a gene. CDR1 is SNHLY, CDR2 FYNNEI, per germline. The CDR3 region is CASGQVSYNEQFF. CDR3 nucleotides: TGTGCCAGCGGACAGGTTAGCTACAATGAGCAGTTCTTC.

This clone was picked up a small number of times. This rearrangement joins TRBV12-3 or TRBV12-4 to TRBJ2-7; 7 bases are a match to TRBD1. The CDR3 consists of 13 residues. The V gene end was trimmed by 6 bases and the J gene end by 4 bases; junction bases not matched to a gene: 6. CDR3 DNA sequence: TGTGCCAGCAGCTACGGACAGGCTTACGAGCAGTACTTC. As protein: CASSYGQAYEQYF.

This clone came up once. The chain couples TRBV29-1 to TRBJ2-7; D gene uncertain. Trimming shortened V by 3 bases and J by 3 bases, and 9 bases separated the two germline ends. The CDR3 spans 12 residues. The germline V gene encodes CDR1 SQVTM and CDR2 ANQGSEA. In DNA, the CDR3 is TGCAGCGTTGAGGCAGAACACTACGAGCAGTACTTC. It is translated as CSVEAEHYEQYF.

This clone was detected a few times. This chain uses TRBV11-2 with TRBJ2-1, with D perhaps TRBD2 (5 bases). V lost 3 bases and J 10 bases, leaving 13 bases between the germline ends. This CDR3 spans 13 amino acids. From germline, CDR1 is SGHAT and CDR2 FQNNGV. The CDR3 sequence is CASSLVIGGEQFF. Written as DNA, the CDR3 is TGTGCCAGCAGCTTGGTGATTGGAGGCGAGCAGTTCTTC.

The V gene is TRBV4-2, the J gene TRBJ1-6; TRBD1 matches at 8 bases. The CDR3 is 15 amino acids. The V gene end was trimmed by 2 bases and the J gene end by 10 bases; junction bases not matched to a gene: 7. Germline values: CDR1 LGHNA, CDR2 YNFKEQ. The CDR3 nucleotides read TGTGCCAGCAGCCAAAACCAGGGGGCAGGGTCACCCCTCCACTTT. It yields the protein CASSQNQGAGSPLHF.

The V gene is TRBV4-1, the J gene TRBJ2-5; 13 nucleotides line up with TRBD2. V gave up 4 bases and J gave up 2 bases; unmatched junction bases: 7. CDR3 size: 17 residues. Germline V gives CDR1 MGHRA, CDR2 YSYEKL. The CDR3 sequence is CASSPSPGLAGQETQYF. As DNA, the CDR3 is TGCGCCAGCAGCCCATCCCCGGGACTAGCGGGGCAAGAGACCCAGTACTTC.

This clone was counted a single time. The chain carries TRBV7-8 and TRBJ1-1; D gene uncertain. The germline V gene encodes CDR1 SGHVS and CDR2 FQNEAQ. Trimming shortened V by 1 base and J by 2 bases, and 8 bases separated the two germline ends. There are 14 residues in the CDR3. The CDR3 is CASSLGGGNTEAFF. The CDR3 DNA reads as TGTGCCAGCAGCTTAGGTGGCGGTAACACTGAAGCTTTCTTT.

The chain recombines TRBV5-6 with TRBJ2-5, with D unresolved. V was shortened by 4 bases and J by 5 bases, with 12 bases between the two germline ends. The germline V gene has CDR1 SGHDT and CDR2 YYEEEE. This CDR3 has 13 amino acids. The CDR3 nucleotides are TGTGCCAGCAGCCCCTCGGCCAGGGAGACCCAGTACTTC. Its protein product is CASSPSARETQYF.

The J gene is TRBJ1-1, the V gene TRBV30; 8 bases agree with TRBD1. This CDR3 is built from 13 residues. The germline V gene has CDR1 GTSNPN and CDR2 SVGIG (reference sequence). Trimming cost V 5 bases and J 0 bases; bases outside gene matches: 2. This CDR3 is CAWDRGMNTEAFF. Written as DNA, the CDR3 is TGTGCCTGGGACAGGGGAATGAACACTGAAGCTTTCTTT. Filled out from reference TRBV30 and TRBJ1-1, the complete variable domain reads SQTIHQWPATLVQPVGSPLSLECTVEGTSNPNLYWYRQAAGRGLQLLFYSVGIGQISSEVPQNLSASRPQDRQFILSSKKLLLSDSGFYLCAWDRGMNTEAFFGQGTRLTVV.

The V and J genes are TRBV12-5 and TRBJ1-5, with D possibly matching TRBD1 (6 bases). Germline-derived CDR1 and CDR2 are LGHNT and FRNRAP. The CDR3 has 13 amino acids. Trimming left V 3 bases short and J 4 bases short, with 7 bases between. As DNA, the CDR3 is TGTGCTAGTGGTTTTCAGGGGAATCAGCCCCAGCATTTT. Residues: CASGFQGNQPQHF.

The DNA for the CDR3 is TGTGCCATCCTCACTAGAGACTACGAGCAGTACTTC. This translates into CAILTRDYEQYF. The gene calls are TRBV10-3 and TRBJ2-7; a weak D match, TRBD2 (5 bases). V lost 8 bases, J lost 3 bases, and 11 bases lay in between. Germline assignment: CDR1 ENHRY and CDR2 SYGVKD. The CDR3 extends over 12 amino acids.

This chain connects TRBV3-1 (or the pseudogene TRBV3-2) to TRBJ2-5; D is ambiguous. Per the germline V gene, CDR1 is LGHDT and CDR2 is YNNKEL (reference sequence). The V and J ends lost 0 bases and 2 bases respectively, with 7 bases between them. CDR3 length: 14 amino acids. This chain's CDR3 is CASSQEGIQETQYF. The CDR3 DNA reads TGTGCCAGCAGCCAAGAGGGCATACAAGAGACCCAGTACTTC.

The genes are TRBV27 and TRBJ2-1; 10 bases map to TRBD2. Trimming took 4 bases from V and 6 from J; bases not matched to a gene: 15. CDR3 length: 18 residues. The germline V gene encodes CDR1 MNHEY and CDR2 SMNVEV (reference sequence). This chain's CDR3 is CASSSRLAGFDGANEQFF. The DNA for the CDR3 is TGTGCCAGCAGTTCTCGACTAGCGGGTTTTGACGGCGCCAATGAGCAGTTCTTC.

J is TRBJ2-3 and V is TRBV5-1; 11 nucleotides agree with TRBD1. Germline-derived CDR1 and CDR2 are SGHRS and YFSETQ. This CDR3 has 18 residues. V gave up 4 bases and J gave up 0 bases; unmatched junction bases: 10. Here the CDR3 reads CASSAGTGGGLSTDTQYF. The CDR3 nucleotides read TGCGCCAGCAGCGCCGGGACAGGGGGTGGACTTAGCACAGATACGCAGTATTTT.

V and J are TRBV10-3 and TRBJ1-1; D call uncertain. Per the germline V gene, CDR1 is ENHRY and CDR2 is SYGVKD. This CDR3 has 13 residues. The V end lost 2 bases, the J end lost 4 bases, and 8 bases lay between the germline ends. CDR3 in amino acids: CAISETEPTEAFF. The CDR3 coding sequence is TGTGCCATCAGTGAGACAGAGCCCACTGAAGCTTTCTTT.

The V call is TRBV28, the J call TRBJ1-2, with TRBD1 identical over 9 bases. With V trimmed by 5 bases and J by 3 bases, 13 bases remained unmatched. The V gene's germline CDR1 is MDHEN and CDR2 SYDVKM. This CDR3 is 17 amino acids long. CDR3 in amino acids: CASSVPGQGEGDYGYTF. The CDR3 region has the DNA TGTGCCAGCAGTGTCCCGGGACAGGGAGAAGGTGACTATGGCTACACCTTC.

The V and J genes are TRBV28 and TRBJ2-2; a weak D match, TRBD1 (6 bases). Germline CDR1 is MDHEN and CDR2 is SYDVKM. V shed 4 bases and J shed 6 bases, with 12 bases lying between them. The CDR3 sequence is 14 residues long. The DNA of the CDR3 is TGTGCCAGCAGTTGGGACACGAGGGCCGGGGAGCTGTTTTTT. This encodes CASSWDTRAGELFF.

The chain links TRBV4-1 to TRBJ2-5, with 7 bases that match TRBD2. This CDR3 contains 16 residues. J lost 2 bases, V lost 2 bases, and 8 bases had no gene match. Germline assignment: CDR1 MGHRA and CDR2 YSYEKL. The CDR3 coding sequence is TGCGCCAGCAGCCAAAGAGCGGGGTTAGGGCAAGAGACCCAGTACTTC. Translating it yields CASSQRAGLGQETQYF.

This chain connects TRBV5-4 to TRBJ1-1; D is unclear. Germline lookup yields CDR1 SGHNT and CDR2 YYREEE (reference sequence). The CDR3 runs to 13 residues. With 5 bases removed from V and 7 bases from J, the gap between germline ends came to 15 bases. CDR3 in amino acids: CASRAALAGEAFF. The CDR3 region has the DNA TGTGCCAGCAGGGCAGCCTTGGCGGGTGAAGCTTTCTTT.

This clone was seen once. Here the CDR3 reads CASFREGNGNEKLFF. The DNA for the CDR3 is TGTGCCAGCTTCAGAGAGGGTAACGGAAATGAAAAACTGTTTTTT. The chain combines TRBV7-9 with TRBJ1-4; D is unclear. Germline loops: CDR1 SEHNR, CDR2 FQNEAQ (reference sequence). The CDR3 runs 15 residues. V dropped 8 bases and J dropped 5 bases, with 18 bases sitting between them.

This chain uses TRBV11-3 with TRBJ2-3; D remains ambiguous. The CDR3 length is 15 residues. V lost 1 base and J lost 0, with 8 bases in between. Germline V CDR1 and CDR2: SGHNT, YENEEA. DNA for the CDR3: TGTGCCAGCAGCTTAGGAGCCGCGAGCACAGATACGCAGTATTTT. It yields the protein CASSLGAASTDTQYF.

The V gene is TRBV27, the J gene TRBJ2-7, with a possible D match to TRBD2 (6 bases). The CDR3 sequence is 16 residues long. Germline V gene sequence: CDR1 MNHEY, CDR2 SMNVEV (reference sequence). V was trimmed by 3 bases and J by 3 bases, leaving 18 bases between them. The CDR3 reads CASSFDRDSGSYEQYF. For the CDR3, the DNA is TGTGCCAGCAGTTTTGACCGGGACTCAGGCAGCTACGAGCAGTACTTC.

This clone was recorded once. The rearrangement joins TRBV12-5 to TRBJ2-3; TRBD1 might be the D (6 bases). This CDR3 has 14 amino acids. The V gene's germline CDR1 is LGHNT and CDR2 FRNRAP. Trimming cost V 4 bases and J 2 bases, with 10 bases left between them. In nucleotides, the CDR3 is TGTGCTAGTGGTTATTACAGGGTCACAGATACGCAGTATTTT. Protein sequence: CASGYYRVTDTQYF.

In its sample, this clone was seen once. The CDR3 DNA sequence: TGTGCCAGCTCACCACCGTTGGGCGGGGGCACTGAAGCTTTCTTT. Translated, it gives CASSPPLGGGTEAFF. V gene TRBV18 combines with J gene TRBJ1-1; a possible D gene is TRBD1 (5 bases). The CDR3 runs to 15 residues. The V gene's germline CDR1 is KGHSH and CDR2 LQKENI. V lost 0 bases, J lost 4 bases, and 12 bases lay in between.

The chain combines TRBV2 with TRBJ1-1; 8 bases are a match to TRBD1. V was pared by 3 bases and J by 10 bases, with 7 bases of the junction left unmatched. Germline CDR1 and CDR2: SNHLY and FYNNEI. This CDR3 has 13 amino acids. The chain's CDR3 is CASSDGQGLGAFF. In DNA form, the CDR3 reads TGTGCCAGCAGTGATGGACAGGGTTTAGGAGCTTTCTTT.

The rearrangement joins TRBV6-1 to TRBJ2-2, with TRBD2 identical over 8 bases. Germline-derived CDR1 and CDR2 are MNHNS and SASEGT. V shed 2 bases and J 1 base; nucleotides not matched to a gene: 0. The CDR3 sequence is 15 residues long. CDR3: CASSELAGNTGELFF. The CDR3 DNA is TGTGCCAGCAGTGAACTAGCGGGGAACACCGGGGAGCTGTTTTTT.

The rearrangement uses TRBV27 and TRBJ1-1; D gene uncertain. Trimming stripped 1 base from V and 1 base from J, with 10 bases between. There are 15 residues in the CDR3. CDR1 is MNHEY and CDR2 is SMNVEV in the germline V gene (reference sequence). This chain's CDR3 is CASSLLYGTNTEAFF. The CDR3 DNA reads as TGTGCCAGCAGTTTATTGTACGGTACGAACACTGAAGCTTTCTTT.

The V call is TRBV11-2, the J call TRBJ1-2; 7 nucleotides match TRBD1. CDR1 is SGHAT and CDR2 is FQNNGV in the germline V gene. The CDR3 contains 15 residues. Germline trimming cut 4 bases from V and 5 bases from J; bases unmatched to any gene: 10. The CDR3, as DNA: TGTGCCAGCAGCTCCGGACAGGCCCGGCCGTATGGCTACACCTTC. Translating gives CASSSGQARPYGYTF. Filled out from reference TRBV11-2 and TRBJ1-2, the complete variable domain reads EAGVAQSPRYKIIEKRQSVAFWCNPISGHATLYWYQQILGQGPKLLIQFQNNGVVDDSQLPKDRFSAERLKGVDSTLKIQPAKLEDSAVYLCASSSGQARPYGYTFGSGTRLTVV.

The chain couples TRBV4-1 to TRBJ1-6, with 7 bases lining up with TRBD1. With V trimmed by 0 bases and J by 5 bases, 4 bases remained unmatched. CDR3 length: 16 residues. Germline assignment: CDR1 MGHRA and CDR2 YSYEKL. The CDR3 DNA reads TGCGCCAGCAGCCAAGATGGTCAGGGGGATAATTCACCCCTCCACTTT. Residues: CASSQDGQGDNSPLHF.

V usage is TRBV21-1 and J usage is TRBJ1-5. TRBV21-1 is described as a pseudogene. The CDR3 totals 17 residues. CDR3 amino acids: CASSKRGAHYSNQPQHF. DNA for the CDR3: TGTGCCAGCAGCAAACGGGGGGCCCATTATAGCAATCAGCCCCAGCATTTT.